Detailed here is one T cell receptor (beta chain). This sample was taken from a study of cytomegalovirus exposure and HLA in healthy donors. Germline lookup yields CDR1 SGHAT and CDR2 FQNNGV. Trimming left V 6 bases short and J 0 bases short, with 12 bases between. The CDR3 consists of 15 residues. Primers for the PCR totalled 60 Vbeta and 13 Jbeta. Original processing notes: Unique TCR beta chains totaled roughly 79 million in a later count, with approximately 11 million of them shared. Profiled with immunoSEQ multiplex PCR; TCRdb holds only in-frame clones, not every one. The V and J calls and clone size are taken from that table; D and trimming were inferred from the DNA. This table has about 190,000 clones, 80% appearing once.

The sequence came from a boy younger than 18 in good health and CMV-seronegative. The rearrangement joins TRBV11-2 to TRBJ2-1; maybe TRBD1 (6 bases). Sequencing was carried out using PBMCs. The CDR3 DNA is TGTGCCAGCAGACGCGGACAGAGCTCCTACAATGAGCAGTTCTTC. Translated, it gives CASRRGQSSYNEQFF.